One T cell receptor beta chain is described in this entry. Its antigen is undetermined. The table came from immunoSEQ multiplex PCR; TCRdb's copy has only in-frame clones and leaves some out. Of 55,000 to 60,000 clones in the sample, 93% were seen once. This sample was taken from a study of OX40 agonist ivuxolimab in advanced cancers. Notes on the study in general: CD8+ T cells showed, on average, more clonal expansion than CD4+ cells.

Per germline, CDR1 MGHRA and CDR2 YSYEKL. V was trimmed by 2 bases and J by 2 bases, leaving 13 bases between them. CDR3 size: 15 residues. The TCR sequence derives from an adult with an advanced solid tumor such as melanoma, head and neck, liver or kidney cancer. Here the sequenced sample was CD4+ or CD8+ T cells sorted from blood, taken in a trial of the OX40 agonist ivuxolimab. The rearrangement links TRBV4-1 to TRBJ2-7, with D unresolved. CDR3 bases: TGCGCCAGCAGCCAAAAAGCAGCGCAAACCTACGAGCAGTACTTC. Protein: CASSQKAAQTYEQYF.